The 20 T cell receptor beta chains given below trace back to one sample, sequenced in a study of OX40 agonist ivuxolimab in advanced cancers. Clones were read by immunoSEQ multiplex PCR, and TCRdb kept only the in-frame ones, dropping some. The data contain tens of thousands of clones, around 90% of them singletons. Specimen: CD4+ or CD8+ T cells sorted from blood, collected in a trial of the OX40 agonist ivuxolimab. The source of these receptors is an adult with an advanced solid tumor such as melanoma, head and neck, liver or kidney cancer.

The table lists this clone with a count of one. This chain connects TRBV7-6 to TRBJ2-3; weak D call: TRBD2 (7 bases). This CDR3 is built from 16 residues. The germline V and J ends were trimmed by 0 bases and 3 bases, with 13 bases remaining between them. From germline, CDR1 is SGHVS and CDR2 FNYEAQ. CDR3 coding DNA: TGTGCCAGCAGCTTAGCGGAGGGGGGGCTGACAGATACGCAGTATTTT. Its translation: CASSLAEGGLTDTQYF.

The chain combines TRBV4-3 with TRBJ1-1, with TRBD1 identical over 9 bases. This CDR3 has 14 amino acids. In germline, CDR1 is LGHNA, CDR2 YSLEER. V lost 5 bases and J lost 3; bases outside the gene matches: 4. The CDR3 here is CASSATGGDTEAFF. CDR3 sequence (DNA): TGCGCCAGCAGCGCCACAGGGGGCGACACTGAAGCTTTCTTT.

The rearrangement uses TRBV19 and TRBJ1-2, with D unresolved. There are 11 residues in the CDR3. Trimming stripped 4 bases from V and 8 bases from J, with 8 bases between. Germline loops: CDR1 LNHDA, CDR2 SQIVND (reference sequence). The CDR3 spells CASSNSYGYTF. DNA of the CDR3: TGTGCCAGTAGTAACTCTTACGGCTACACCTTC.

The CDR3 DNA is TGTGCCAGCAGTTACTCTGCGGGGGGGGCTCTCGAGCAGTACTTC. This sequence encodes CASSYSAGGALEQYF. J is TRBJ2-7 and V is TRBV6-5, with 9 bases aligning to TRBD2. V was clipped by 0 bases and J by 6 bases; unmatched bases: 6. This CDR3 is built from 15 residues. Germline CDR1 is MNHEY and CDR2 is SVGAGI.

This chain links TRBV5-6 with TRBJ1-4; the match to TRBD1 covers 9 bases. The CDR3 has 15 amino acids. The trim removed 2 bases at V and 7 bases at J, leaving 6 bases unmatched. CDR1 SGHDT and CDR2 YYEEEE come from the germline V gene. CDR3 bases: TGTGCCAGCAGCTTCCGGGACAGGGTACGTGAAAAACTGTTTTTT. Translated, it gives CASSFRDRVREKLFF.

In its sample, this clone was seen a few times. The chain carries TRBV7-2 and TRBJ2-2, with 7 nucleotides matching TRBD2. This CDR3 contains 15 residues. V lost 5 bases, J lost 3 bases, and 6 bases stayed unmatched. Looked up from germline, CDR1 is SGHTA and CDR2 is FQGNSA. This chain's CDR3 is CASSREGPYTGELFF. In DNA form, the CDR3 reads TGTGCCAGCAGCAGGGAGGGGCCATACACCGGGGAGCTGTTTTTT.

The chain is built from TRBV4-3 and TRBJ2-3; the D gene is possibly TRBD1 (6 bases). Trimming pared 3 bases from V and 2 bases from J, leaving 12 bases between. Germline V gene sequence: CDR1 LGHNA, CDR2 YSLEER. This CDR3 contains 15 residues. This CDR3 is CASSQSGVDTDTQYF. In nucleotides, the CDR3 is TGCGCCAGCAGCCAGTCAGGGGTCGACACAGATACGCAGTATTTT.

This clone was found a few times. As DNA, the CDR3 is TGTGCCAGCAGCCAAGGACGGAGCTCTGGAAACACCATATATTTT. The encoded protein is CASSQGRSSGNTIYF. The chain recombines TRBV2 with TRBJ1-3; D ambiguous. Germline V gene lookup returns CDR1 SNHLY and CDR2 FYNNEI. The germline V and J ends were trimmed by 6 bases and 0 bases, with 12 bases remaining between them. The CDR3 runs 15 residues.

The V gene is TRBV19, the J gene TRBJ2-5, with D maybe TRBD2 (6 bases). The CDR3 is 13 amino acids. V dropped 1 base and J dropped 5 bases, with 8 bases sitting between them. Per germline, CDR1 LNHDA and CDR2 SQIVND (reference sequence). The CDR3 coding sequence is TGTGCCAGTAGTATAGCGGGACTGGAGACCCAGTACTTC. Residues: CASSIAGLETQYF.

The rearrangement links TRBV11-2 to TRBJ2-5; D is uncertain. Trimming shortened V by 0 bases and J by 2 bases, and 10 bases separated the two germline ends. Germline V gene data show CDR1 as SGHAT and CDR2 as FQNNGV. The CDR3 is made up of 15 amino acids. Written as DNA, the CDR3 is TGTGCCAGCAGCTTAGAGGTCCAGATTCAAGAGACCCAGTACTTC. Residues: CASSLEVQIQETQYF.

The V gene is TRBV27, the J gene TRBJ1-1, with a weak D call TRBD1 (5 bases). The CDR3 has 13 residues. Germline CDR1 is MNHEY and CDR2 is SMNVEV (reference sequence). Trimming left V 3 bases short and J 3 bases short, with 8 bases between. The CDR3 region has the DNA TGTGCCAGCAGTTTCGGGGGTTACACTGAAGCTTTCTTT. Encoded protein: CASSFGGYTEAFF.

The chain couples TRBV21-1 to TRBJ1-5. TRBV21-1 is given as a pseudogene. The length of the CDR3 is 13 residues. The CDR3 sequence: CASSKEVGQPQHF. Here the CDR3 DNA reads TGTGCCAGCAGCAAAGAGGTGGGGCAGCCCCAGCATTTT.

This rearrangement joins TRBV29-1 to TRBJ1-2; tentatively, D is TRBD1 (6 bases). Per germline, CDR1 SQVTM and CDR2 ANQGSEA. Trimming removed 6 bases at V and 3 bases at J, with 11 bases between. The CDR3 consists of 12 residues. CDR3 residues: CSVPPGDYGYTF. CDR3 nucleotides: TGCAGCGTACCCCCAGGGGACTATGGCTACACCTTC.

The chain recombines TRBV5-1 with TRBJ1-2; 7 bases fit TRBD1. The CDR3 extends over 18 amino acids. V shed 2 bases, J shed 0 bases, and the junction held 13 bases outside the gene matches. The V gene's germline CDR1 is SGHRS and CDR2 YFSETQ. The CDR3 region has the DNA TGCGCCAGCAGCTTTCTCCGGGACAGAGCCTTTACTAACTATGGCTACACCTTC. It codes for CASSFLRDRAFTNYGYTF. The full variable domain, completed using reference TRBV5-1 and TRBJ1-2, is KAGVTQTPRYLIKTRGQQVTLSCSPISGHRSVSWYQQTPGQGLQFLFEYFSETQRNKGNFPGRFSGRQFSNSRSEMNVSTLELGDSALYLCASSFLRDRAFTNYGYTFGSGTRLTVV.

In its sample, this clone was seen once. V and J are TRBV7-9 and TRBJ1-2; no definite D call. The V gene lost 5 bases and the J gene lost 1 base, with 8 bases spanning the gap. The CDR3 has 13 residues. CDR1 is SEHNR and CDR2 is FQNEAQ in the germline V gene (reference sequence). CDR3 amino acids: CASSPPSNYGYTF. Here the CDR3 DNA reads TGTGCCAGCAGCCCCCCGAGTAACTATGGCTACACCTTC.

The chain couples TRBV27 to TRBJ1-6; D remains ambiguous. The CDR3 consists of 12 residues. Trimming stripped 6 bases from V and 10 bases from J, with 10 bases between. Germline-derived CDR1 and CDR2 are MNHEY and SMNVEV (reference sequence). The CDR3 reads CASRVSESPLHF. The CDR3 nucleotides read TGTGCCAGCAGGGTTTCAGAGTCACCCCTCCACTTT.

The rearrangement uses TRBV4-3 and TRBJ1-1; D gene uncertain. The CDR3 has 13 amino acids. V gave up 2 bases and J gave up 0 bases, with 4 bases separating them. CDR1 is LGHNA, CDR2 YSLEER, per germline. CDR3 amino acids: CASSQYLNTEAFF. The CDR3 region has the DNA TGCGCCAGCAGCCAATACTTGAACACTGAAGCTTTCTTT.

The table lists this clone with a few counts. CDR3 DNA sequence: TGCGCCAGCAGTGAGGGGCAGGGTATGGAAGCTTTCTTT. Its translation: CASSEGQGMEAFF. V usage is TRBV10-2 and J usage is TRBJ1-1, with D possibly matching TRBD1 (5 bases). Germline V gene lookup returns CDR1 WSHSY and CDR2 SAAADI. Deletions cut 2 bases from V and 8 bases from J, with 12 bases between. The CDR3 covers 13 residues.

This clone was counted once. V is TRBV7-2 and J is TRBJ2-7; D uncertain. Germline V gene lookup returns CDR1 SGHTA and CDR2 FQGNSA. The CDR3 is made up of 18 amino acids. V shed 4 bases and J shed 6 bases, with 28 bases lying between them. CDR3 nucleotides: TGTGCCAGCAGCTCAACCCCCCAGCTTAGGTCATTTCCCACCGAGCAGTACTTC. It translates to CASSSTPQLRSFPTEQYF.

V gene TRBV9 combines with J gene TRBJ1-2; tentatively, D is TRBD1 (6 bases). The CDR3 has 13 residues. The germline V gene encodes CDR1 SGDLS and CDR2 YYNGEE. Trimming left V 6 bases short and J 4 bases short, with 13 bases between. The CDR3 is CASKGGGAYGYTF. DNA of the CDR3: TGTGCCAGCAAGGGAGGGGGGGCCTATGGCTACACCTTC. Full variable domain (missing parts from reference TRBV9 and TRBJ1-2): DSGVTQTPKHLITATGQRVTLRCSPRSGDLSVYWYQQSLDQGLQFLIQYYNGEERAKGNILERFSAQQFPDLHSELNLSSLELGDSALYFCASKGGGAYGYTFGSGTRLTVV.